This is a list of T cell receptor beta chains from one sample in a study of low-dose radiotherapy and immunotherapy resistance in tumors. MiXCR was run by TCRdb on the reads, yielding one entry per CDR3 protein. The sample has 40,000 or so distinct CDR3 sequences; 20% are singletons. Sequences were derived from PBMCs, sampled after low-dose radiotherapy plus immunotherapy. These receptors were taken from a female donor with ovarian cancer. The CDR3 runs from the conserved cysteine through the conserved F or W. Each record gives: V gene, J gene, clone size, D gene, CDR3 protein, CDR3 DNA. The D gene is left open where the match is weak. Where a row states a size, it is once, few, many or the class of an expanded clone; other rows omit it.

TRBV11-2	TRBJ1-2	many	TRBD1	CASSSLRDRTYGYTF	TGTGCCAGCAGCTCATTGAGGGACAGGACCTATGGCTACACCTTC
TRBV20-1	TRBJ2-7	many	.	CSANSGTRFYEQYF	TGCAGTGCTAACTCCGGGACACGATTCTACGAGCAGTACTTC
TRBV6-2/TRBV6-3	TRBJ1-4	many	.	CASSDTVSEKLFF	TGTGCCAGCAGCGACACCGTGAGCGAAAAACTGTTTTTT
TRBV30	TRBJ1-2	.	TRBD1	CAWTGTGSHTF	TGTGCCTGGACCGGGACAGGGAGCCACACCTTC
TRBV30	TRBJ2-7	many	TRBD1	CACRTGDLYEQYF	TGTGCCTGCCGGACAGGGGATCTTTACGAGCAGTACTTC
TRBV29-1	TRBJ2-5	many	TRBD2	CSVEAQGGETQYF	TGCAGCGTTGAAGCCCAGGGAGGGGAGACCCAGTACTTC
TRBV20-1	TRBJ1-1	many	.	CSASTTEWTEAFF	TGCAGTGCTAGTACGACAGAGTGGACTGAAGCTTTCTTT
TRBV12-3/TRBV12-4	TRBJ1-6	.	.	CASSPQGYNSPLHF	TGTGCCAGCAGCCCACAGGGATATAATTCACCCCTCCACTTT
TRBV29-1	TRBJ2-2	many	TRBD1	CSAGDSRTGELFF	TGCAGCGCCGGGGACAGTCGGACCGGGGAGCTGTTTTTT
TRBV25-1	TRBJ1-5	many	TRBD1	CASSDPATDREGNQPQHF	TGTGCCAGCAGTGACCCGGCCACTGACAGGGAGGGCAATCAGCCCCAGCATTTT